The rows below give T cell receptor beta chains drawn from one sample of a study of cytomegalovirus exposure and HLA in healthy donors. Data came from immunoSEQ multiplex PCR; TCRdb stores just in-frame clones and leaves some out. The sample records around 200,000 clones, about 80% being singletons. The sequencing sample was made of PBMCs. These receptors all stem from a woman in her fifties or sixties in good health and CMV-seronegative. Each CDR3 is given with its conserved first and last residue. D genes are given only for firm matches. Size is stated for part of the rows, as once, few or many counts, or as a class when the clone is expanded.

>TRBJ2-7|NA|TRBV27|NA
CASSSLGGTRREQYF
TGTGCCAGCAGTTCCTTGGGGGGGACACGACGCGAGCAGTACTTC
>TRBJ2-3|TRBD2|TRBV4-3|once
CASSRSGGAQDTQYF
TGCGCCAGCAGCCGTAGCGGGGGGGCCCAAGATACGCAGTATTTT
>TRBJ2-1|NA|TRBV28|NA
CASSLPTQGFSSYNEQFF
TGTGCCAGCAGTTTACCGACACAGGGCTTTTCCTCCTACAATGAGCAGTTCTTC
>TRBJ2-5|NA|TRBV27|NA
CASSLSNGPSGTQYF
TGTGCCAGCAGTTTATCGAACGGCCCATCGGGGACCCAGTACTTC
>TRBJ1-5|NA|TRBV18|NA
CASSPNGGGNQPQHF
TGTGCCAGCTCACCAAACGGGGGGGGCAATCAGCCCCAGCATTTT
>TRBJ2-7|NA|TRBV4-1|NA
CASSQPLFGAGIDEQYF
TGCGCCAGCAGCCAACCCCTTTTTGGGGCGGGGATTGACGAGCAGTACTTC
>TRBJ1-2|NA|TRBV28|NA
CASSFRGPLDF
TGTGCCAGCAGTTTCAGAGGGCCCCTAGATTTC
>TRBJ1-2|NA|TRBV27|NA
CASRTVNYGYTF
TGTGCCAGCAGAACAGTCAACTATGGCTACACCTTC
>TRBJ1-1|NA|TRBV9|NA
CASSVEGTGHTEAFF
TGTGCCAGCAGCGTCGAAGGGACTGGGCACACTGAAGCTTTCTTT
>TRBJ2-3|TRBD2|TRBV6-4|few
CASSGGGSTDTQYF
TGTGCCAGCAGTGGGGGGGGAAGCACAGATACGCAGTATTTT
>TRBJ1-5|TRBD1|TRBV7-2|NA
CASSQRSQGAEQPQHF
TGTGCCAGCAGCCAACGCTCACAGGGGGCCGAGCAGCCCCAGCATTTT
>TRBJ2-7|TRBD1|TRBV27|NA
CASSLYRGPYGQYF
TGTGCCAGCAGTCTCTACAGGGGGCCCTACGGGCAGTACTTC
>TRBJ2-1|NA|TRBV2|NA
CASSEGRVYNEQFF
TGTGCCAGCAGTGAAGGCCGGGTATACAATGAGCAGTTCTTC
>TRBJ1-5|TRBD1|TRBV9|NA
CASSVATETGCAPWASQPQHF
TGTGCCAGCAGCGTAGCTACGGAGACAGGGTGCGCTCCGTGGGCCAGTCAGCCCCAGCATTTT
>TRBJ2-7|TRBD2|TRBV9|NA
CASSLGTSGGVTYEQYF
TGTGCCAGCAGCCTCGGGACTAGCGGGGGAGTAACCTACGAGCAGTACTTC
>TRBJ1-6|TRBD1|TRBV4-3|NA
CASSQVAQGGNSPLHF
TGCGCCAGCAGCCAAGTAGCACAGGGGGGGAATTCACCCCTCCACTTT
>TRBJ2-1|TRBD2|TRBV4-2|NA
CASSQAGTSGSSYNEQFF
TGTGCCAGCAGCCAAGCCGGGACTAGCGGGAGCTCCTACAATGAGCAGTTCTTC
>TRBJ1-1|TRBD1|TRBV7-9|NA
CSSSVRGQMNTEAFF
TGTTCCAGCAGCGTTAGGGGACAGATGAACACTGAAGCTTTCTTT
>TRBJ1-2|TRBD1|TRBV28|NA
CASSLQGAGYGYTF
TGTGCCAGCAGTTTACAGGGGGCGGGCTATGGCTACACCTTC
>TRBJ1-2|TRBD1|TRBV4-1|NA
CASSQVRDRTSANYGYTF
TGCGCCAGCAGCCAAGTGAGGGACAGGACCTCTGCTAACTATGGCTACACCTTC
>TRBJ2-1|TRBD2|TRBV7-3|NA
CASSLVAGDYNEQFF
TGTGCCAGCAGCTTAGTAGCGGGAGACTACAATGAGCAGTTCTTC
>TRBJ2-7|TRBD2|TRBV28|NA
CASSLSGGRVYEQYF
TGTGCCAGCAGTTTATCCGGGGGGAGGGTCTACGAGCAGTACTTC
>TRBJ2-7|TRBD1|TRBV11-2|NA
CASSLRQGVSYEQYF
TGTGCCAGCAGCCTACGACAGGGAGTCTCCTACGAGCAGTACTTC
>TRBJ1-6|TRBD1|TRBV6-1|NA
CASSELRVGTGSSYNSPLHF
TGTGCCAGCAGTGAATTGCGGGTGGGGACAGGGAGCTCCTATAATTCCCCCCTCCACTTT
>TRBJ2-1|TRBD2|TRBV4-3|few
CASSQAGPGGQFF
TGCGCCAGCAGCCAAGCTGGGCCGGGGGGGCAGTTCTTC
>TRBJ1-4|NA|TRBV18|few
CASSPGQPATNEKLFF
TGTGCCAGCTCACCCGGACAGCCTGCAACTAATGAAAAACTGTTTTTT
>TRBJ2-7|TRBD1|TRBV11-2|NA
CASSPRGTGYEQYF
TGTGCCAGCAGCCCGCGGGGGACAGGGTACGAGCAGTACTTC
>TRBJ1-5|TRBD1|TRBV15|NA
CATSRERGDRGPRAPQHF
TGTGCCACCAGCAGAGAGAGGGGGGACAGGGGCCCTAGGGCGCCCCAGCATTTT
>TRBJ1-6|NA|TRBV2|NA
CASSTGFPLHF
TGTGCCAGCAGTACAGGGTTTCCCCTCCACTTT
>TRBJ2-1|TRBD2|TRBV28|NA
CASSKTGTSSYNEQFF
TGTGCCAGCAGTAAAACCGGGACTAGTTCCTACAATGAGCAGTTCTTC
>TRBJ2-1|TRBD2|TRBV9|few
CASSPPLLAGAGEQFF
TGTGCCAGCAGCCCCCCCCTGCTAGCGGGAGCTGGTGAGCAGTTCTTC
>TRBJ2-7|TRBD2|TRBV19|few
CASSNPGTSGSLYSYEQYF
TGTGCCAGTAGTAACCCCGGGACTAGCGGGTCATTATACTCCTACGAGCAGTACTTC
>TRBJ1-3|TRBD1|TRBV5-1|NA
CASSSWGQSGNTIYF
TGCGCCAGCAGCTCCTGGGGACAGTCTGGAAACACCATATATTTT
>TRBJ1-4|NA|TRBV7-3|NA
CASSSGVGEKLFF
TGTGCCAGCAGCTCGGGAGTCGGGGAAAAACTGTTTTTT
>TRBJ2-1|TRBD1|TRBV20-1|NA
CSAADRPEQFF
TGCAGTGCTGCGGACAGGCCCGAGCAGTTCTTC
>TRBJ1-2|TRBD1|TRBV27|NA
CASSFLRDRGPDGYTF
TGTGCCAGCAGTTTTCTCCGGGACAGGGGGCCGGATGGCTACACCTTC
>TRBJ1-3|TRBD1|TRBV29-1|NA
CSVEGSTGGPGNTIYF
TGCAGCGTTGAAGGGTCGACAGGGGGACCTGGAAACACCATATATTTT
>TRBJ1-2|NA|TRBV28|NA
CASSLDRDYGYTF
TGTGCCAGCAGTCTGGACAGAGACTATGGCTACACCTTC
>TRBJ2-5|TRBD2|TRBV29-1|NA
CSAGLAGEGEQYF
TGCAGCGCCGGACTAGCGGGAGAGGGGGAGCAGTACTTC
>TRBJ2-7|NA|TRBV5-1|NA
CASSRSGTLVYEQYF
TGCGCCAGCAGCAGGTCCGGGACACTCGTCTACGAGCAGTACTTC
>TRBJ1-5|NA|TRBV27|NA
CASSLWQGRDQPQHF
TGTGCCAGCAGTTTATGGCAGGGTCGGGATCAGCCCCAGCATTTT